Shown below are 6 T cell receptor beta chains from a single sample sequenced in a study of cytomegalovirus exposure and HLA in healthy donors. PCR involved 60 Vbeta and 13 Jbeta primers. Sequencing was performed with immunoSEQ multiplex PCR; in TCRdb, only in-frame clones are kept and a portion is missing. Counted here are fewer than 200,000 clones, roughly four fifths occurring once; the ten biggest clones make up about 2%. Material for sequencing was PBMCs. These receptors were collected from a woman between 25 and 40 years old in good health and CMV-seronegative.

The rearrangement uses TRBV30 and TRBJ2-2; 8 bases match TRBD1. Germline V lookup: CDR1 GTSNPN, CDR2 SVGIG (reference sequence). The CDR3 length is 14 residues. With V trimmed by 1 base and J by 5 bases, 3 bases remained unmatched. CDR3 region: CAWSGTGGTGELFF. The CDR3 nucleotides read TGTGCCTGGAGTGGAACAGGGGGGACCGGGGAGCTGTTTTTT.

V and J are TRBV28 and TRBJ1-5; TRBD1 is a possible D gene (5 bases). The CDR3 contains 19 residues. Per the germline V gene, CDR1 is MDHEN and CDR2 is SYDVKM. The V and J ends lost 3 bases and 5 bases respectively, with 26 bases between them. The CDR3 nucleotides read TGTGCCAGCAGTTTCCCCCTTACGGGAGGAGGGGAGGGGTATCAGCCCCAGCATTTT. Amino acid sequence: CASSFPLTGGGEGYQPQHF.

This chain joins TRBV7-9 and TRBJ1-2; D possibly corresponds to TRBD1 (5 bases). The length of the CDR3 is 13 residues. Germline CDR1 is SEHNR and CDR2 is FQNEAQ (reference sequence). Trimming cost V 2 bases and J 4 bases, with 8 bases left between them. The CDR3 here is CASSLQGAYGYTF. The DNA for the CDR3 is TGTGCCAGCAGCTTACAGGGTGCCTATGGCTACACCTTC.

V and J are TRBV2 and TRBJ2-7; 8 bases map to TRBD2. The germline V gene has CDR1 SNHLY and CDR2 FYNNEI. This CDR3 region has 14 residues. V lost 6 bases, J lost 0 bases, and 4 bases stayed unmatched. In DNA, the CDR3 is TGTGCCAGCAGGACGACTAGCGCCTCCTACGAGCAGTACTTC. Translated: CASRTTSASYEQYF.

The V and J genes are TRBV30 and TRBJ1-2; a possible D gene is TRBD1 (5 bases). V lost 2 bases to trimming and J lost 0 bases, with 7 bases between them. The CDR3 loop spans 13 amino acids. Germline V gene sequence: CDR1 GTSNPN, CDR2 SVGIG (reference sequence). For the CDR3, the DNA is TGTGCCTGGAGTCCAGGGACTAACTATGGCTACACCTTC. Its translation is CAWSPGTNYGYTF.

This chain connects TRBV6-1 to TRBJ2-7, with D maybe TRBD1 (6 bases). CDR1 and CDR2 from the germline V gene are MNHNS and SASEGT. Trimming removed 4 bases from V and 3 bases from J, with 13 bases in between. There are 14 residues in the CDR3. Here the CDR3 reads CASSGQEGFYEQYF. CDR3 nucleotide sequence: TGTGCCAGCAGTGGACAGGAAGGATTCTACGAGCAGTACTTC.